The source of this T cell receptor (beta chain) is a study of STAT5B mutations in CD4+ large granular lymphocyte leukemia. The survey-level immunoSEQ assay was used. Study processing details: A productive frequency of 2.59 x 10-5 was the lowest detectable. TCRdb's copy holds only in-frame clones and misses some; the assay was immunoSEQ multiplex PCR. D and trimming were read from the DNA, whereas the V and J calls and clone size are those reported in that table. The profile shows under 25,000 clones, about 70% of them singletons. The origin of this receptor is a human donor in good health. The material sequenced was CD4+ T cells from blood buffy coats.

The CDR3 sequence: CASSLNPRADEKLFF. The CDR3 DNA follows: TGTGCCAGCAGCTTAAATCCCCGGGCAGATGAAAAACTGTTTTTT. The genes are TRBV11-2 and TRBJ1-4; no clear D. V lost 2 bases, J lost 6 bases, and 13 bases lay in between. This CDR3 region has 15 residues. Germline V lookup: CDR1 SGHAT, CDR2 FQNNGV.